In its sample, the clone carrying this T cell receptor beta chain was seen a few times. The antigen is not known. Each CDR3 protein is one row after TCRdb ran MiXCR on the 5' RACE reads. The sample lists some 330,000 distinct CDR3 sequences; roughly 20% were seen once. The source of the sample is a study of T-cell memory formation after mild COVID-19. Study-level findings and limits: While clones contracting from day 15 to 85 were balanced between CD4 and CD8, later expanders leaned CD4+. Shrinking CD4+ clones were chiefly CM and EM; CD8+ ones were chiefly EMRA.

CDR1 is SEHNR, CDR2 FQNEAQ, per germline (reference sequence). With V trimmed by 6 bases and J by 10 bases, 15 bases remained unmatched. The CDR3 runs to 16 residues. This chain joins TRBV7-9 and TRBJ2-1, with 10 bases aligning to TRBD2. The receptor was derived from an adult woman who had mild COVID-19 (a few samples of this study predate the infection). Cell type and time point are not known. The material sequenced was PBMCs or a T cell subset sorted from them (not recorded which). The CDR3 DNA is TGTGCCAGCAGTTATTTTCTAGCGGGGGCAGAAGGAGAGCAGTTCTTC. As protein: CASSYFLAGAEGEQFF.